A selection of T cell receptor beta chains follows, all from one sample in a study of T cell responses to AZD1222 COVID-19 vaccine. Repertoires were generated with immunoSEQ multiplex PCR, while TCRdb's copy carries only in-frame clones and drops some. The table has 150,000 or so clones, 85% to 95% seen once. Source: peripheral blood, taken on day 0 of MenACWY control vaccination. The receptors originated from an adult in good health. CDR3s leave out the opening cysteine and the closing phenylalanine or tryptophan. The size entry is marked missing in some rows and otherwise reads once, few, many or a size class.

cdr3_length	v_call	j_call	clone_size	cdr3_aa
15	TRBV5-1	TRBJ1-3	-	ASKLVQGLRPGNTIY
11	TRBV12-5	TRBJ2-1	-	ASGLVPLHEQF
13	TRBV6-2/TRBV6-3	TRBJ1-1	-	ASSPHQGGDTEAF
14	TRBV5-4	TRBJ1-2	-	ASSPGQVWGVYGYT
10	TRBV6-4	TRBJ1-2	few	ASSAPGFGYT
13	TRBV15	TRBJ2-3	-	ATSRLGGRADTQY
14	TRBV28	TRBJ2-7	-	ASSYSGRAVGYEQY
12	TRBV10-3	TRBJ2-5	-	AIRGQGSSETQY
11	TRBV6-4	TRBJ2-2	once	ASKGTGAGELF
12	TRBV10-2	TRBJ2-1	few	ASSDPGGHNEQF
13	TRBV5-1	TRBJ2-6	once	ASSFGNTGANVLT
14	TRBV4-1	TRBJ2-1	-	ASSQDSAGSDNEQF
15	TRBV9	TRBJ2-3	-	ASSVRGMGTRTDTQY
17	TRBV24-1	TRBJ2-7	-	ATTLSGAGGLRKVYEQY
12	TRBV15	TRBJ2-5	once	ATSRASLTETQY
13	TRBV27	TRBJ2-7	-	ASSSDRTGHYEQY
14	TRBV5-4	TRBJ1-3	-	ASSFPGGTSGNTIY
15	TRBV19	TRBJ1-5	-	ASNWGGVGDGNQPQH
13	TRBV4-1	TRBJ2-4	-	ASRQLSAVENIQY
13	TRBV6-5	TRBJ2-3	once	ASSSQGRSTDTQY
11	TRBV28	TRBJ1-5	-	ASTTGGNQPQH
13	TRBV4-1	TRBJ1-2	once	ASSQAGQGNYGYT
10	TRBV12-3/TRBV12-4	TRBJ2-2	-	ASSQGTGELF
13	TRBV27	TRBJ2-7	-	ASSLRSQGVYEQY
13	TRBV19	TRBJ2-7	-	ASSADRAIYYEQY
14	TRBV28	TRBJ1-1	few	ASSPRAGPMNTEAF
13	TRBV4-2	TRBJ2-7	once	ASSQDRDKLYEQY
12	TRBV6-1	TRBJ2-7	-	ASSEPGFINEQY
13	TRBV19	TRBJ1-1	-	ASTKMTGGVTEAF
14	TRBV11-2	TRBJ2-3	-	ASSLHGGGATDTQY
12	TRBV6-2/TRBV6-3	TRBJ1-1	-	ASSFRTGGTEAF
14	TRBV2	TRBJ1-6	few	ASSELGILGNSPLH
12	TRBV29-1	TRBJ1-2	-	STSQALWGYGYT
13	TRBV11-2	TRBJ2-1	-	ASSLTGMGVNEQF
12	TRBV27	TRBJ2-2	-	ASSQQFYTGELF